These 20 T cell receptor beta chains were all obtained from the same sample, sequenced in a study of CD8+ T cells in alopecia areata. After isolation, RNA underwent reverse transcription to generate cDNA as the sequencing template. Clones were read by immunoSEQ multiplex PCR, and TCRdb kept only the in-frame ones, dropping some. The sample records about 220,000 clones, under 75% being singletons. Treatment reported: oral pan-JAK inhibitor, 5-10 mg twice daily. The material sequenced was CD4+ T cells sorted from blood, taken at week 4, from a patient treated with tofacitinib. These receptors were collected from a human donor with alopecia areata.

The chain has TRBV30 and TRBJ1-1; D is perhaps TRBD1 (6 bases). The CDR3 length is 14 residues. The germline V gene has CDR1 GTSNPN and CDR2 SVGIG (reference sequence). V was clipped by 4 bases and J by 1 base, with 13 bases between them. The CDR3 is CAWKRGVRNTEAFF. In DNA, the CDR3 is TGTGCCTGGAAGAGGGGGGTAAGGAACACTGAAGCTTTCTTT.

This clone was seen only a few times. The V call is TRBV25-1, the J call TRBJ1-5; the match to TRBD1 covers 8 bases. Germline-derived CDR1 and CDR2 are MGHDK and SYGVNS. There are 13 residues in the CDR3. V gave up 8 bases and J gave up 7 bases; unmatched junction bases: 7. DNA of the CDR3: TGTGCCAGCGGACAGGGAAAGGAGCAGCCCCAGCATTTT. Its translation: CASGQGKEQPQHF.

This clone was seen once. J is TRBJ2-1 and V is TRBV29-1; the match to TRBD2 covers 15 bases. Germline V CDR1 and CDR2: SQVTM, ANQGSEA. There are 14 residues in the CDR3. The V gene end was trimmed by 8 bases and the J gene end by 6 bases; junction bases not matched to a gene: 5. Written as DNA, the CDR3 is TGCAGCCACGGGACTAGCGGGGGGTTCAATGAGCAGTTCTTC. Its translation is CSHGTSGGFNEQFF.

The rearrangement links TRBV6-6 to TRBJ1-4; D call uncertain. Germline V CDR1 and CDR2: MNHNY, SVGAGI (reference sequence). V lost 7 bases and J 4 bases, leaving 10 bases between the germline ends. CDR3 length equals 13 residues. The CDR3 region is CASTLDYNEKLFF. CDR3 nucleotide sequence: TGTGCCAGCACCCTGGACTATAATGAAAAACTGTTTTTT.

The chain uses TRBV29-1 and TRBJ1-2; D uncertain. This CDR3 is 9 amino acids long. Germline CDR1 SQVTM, CDR2 ANQGSEA. V shed 7 bases and J shed 5 bases, with 5 bases lying between them. The DNA for the CDR3 is TGCAGCGGGGAGTATGGCTACACCTTC. It yields the protein CSGEYGYTF.

V gene TRBV25-1 combines with J gene TRBJ1-1; D may be TRBD1 (6 bases). The CDR3 runs to 13 residues. Looked up from germline, CDR1 is MGHDK and CDR2 is SYGVNS. The V and J ends lost 1 base and 10 bases respectively, with 13 bases between them. The CDR3 is CASSELAGTPAFF. In DNA, the CDR3 is TGTGCCAGCAGTGAATTGGCTGGGACACCAGCTTTCTTT.

The chain uses TRBV7-7 and TRBJ2-5, with D perhaps matching TRBD1 or TRBD2 (5 bases each). The V and J ends lost 2 bases and 0 bases respectively, with 7 bases between them. The germline V gene has CDR1 SSHAT and CDR2 FNYEAQ (reference sequence). CDR3 length equals 14 residues. The CDR3: CASSLRDHQETQYF. As DNA, the CDR3 is TGTGCCAGCAGCTTACGGGACCACCAAGAGACCCAGTACTTC.

The chain has TRBV27 and TRBJ2-7, with 7 bases matching TRBD1. The CDR3 runs 14 residues. Germline values: CDR1 MNHEY, CDR2 SMNVEV (reference sequence). V trimming: 3 bases; J trimming: 7 bases; junction bases outside the gene matches: 9. The DNA of the CDR3 is TGTGCCAGCAGTTTTGCGCAGGGGGTAGGGGAGCAGTACTTC. As protein: CASSFAQGVGEQYF.

The rearrangement links TRBV6-1 to TRBJ1-1; D remains unclear. V was cut by 7 bases and J by 1 base, with 16 bases left in between. The germline V gene has CDR1 MNHNS and CDR2 SASEGT. This CDR3 has 15 amino acids. Here the CDR3 reads CASTQYNRGNTEAFF. The CDR3 DNA is TGTGCCAGCACCCAGTATAACCGGGGGAACACTGAAGCTTTCTTT.

The chain combines TRBV25-1 with TRBJ1-3; a possible D gene is TRBD1 (5 bases). V was trimmed by 6 bases and J by 4 bases, leaving 16 bases between them. The V gene's germline CDR1 is MGHDK and CDR2 SYGVNS. The CDR3 loop spans 15 amino acids. The DNA of the CDR3 is TGTGCCAGCAGCAATACCGGAGGACAAGGAAACACCATATATTTT. It yields the protein CASSNTGGQGNTIYF.

In this sample, this clone turned up a few times. The rearrangement joins TRBV15 to TRBJ2-7, with 12 bases aligning to TRBD1. The germline V gene encodes CDR1 LNHNV and CDR2 YYDKDF (reference sequence). J was trimmed by 6 bases and V by 3 bases; bases with no gene match: 0. The CDR3 loop spans 13 amino acids. As DNA, the CDR3 is TGTGCCACCAGCAGGGGACAGGGGGCCGAGCAGTACTTC. It is translated as CATSRGQGAEQYF.

This chain links TRBV15 with TRBJ1-5, with D unclear. The germline V gene encodes CDR1 LNHNV and CDR2 YYDKDF (reference sequence). V was cut by 0 bases and J by 4 bases, with 7 bases left in between. The CDR3 sequence is 14 residues long. This CDR3 is CATSRDLGNQPQHF. The CDR3 coding sequence is TGTGCCACCAGCAGAGATCTCGGGAATCAGCCCCAGCATTTT.

A note on this clone: The germline gene is not matched at one end of the junction; a read error may be the cause. J is TRBJ1-2 and V is TRBV13, with D unclear. There are 15 residues in the CDR3. Per the germline V gene, CDR1 is PRHDT and CDR2 is FYEKMQ (reference sequence). The CDR3 DNA follows: TGTGCCAGCAGCTTTTACGGGAGTCCTAACTATGGCCACACCTTC. It codes for CASSFYGSPNYGHTF.

The V and J genes are TRBV7-2 and TRBJ1-6; 10 positions match TRBD1. The ends lost 1 base at V and 9 bases at J; junction bases unmatched: 3. The CDR3 covers 15 residues. CDR1 is SGHTA, CDR2 FQGNSA, per germline. CDR3 bases: TGTGCCAGCAGCTTAGAAGGGACAGGGGTTTCACCCCTCCACTTT. Protein sequence: CASSLEGTGVSPLHF.

The sample holds a few counts of this clone. The rearrangement links TRBV18 to TRBJ2-5; D gene ambiguous. The germline V gene encodes CDR1 KGHSH and CDR2 LQKENI. This CDR3 spans 13 amino acids. Trimming shortened V by 6 bases and J by 6 bases, and 14 bases separated the two germline ends. CDR3 residues: CASSHSPQKTQYF. CDR3 DNA sequence: TGTGCCAGCTCGCACTCCCCCCAGAAGACCCAGTACTTC.

The V call is TRBV2, the J call TRBJ1-1, with 7 bases aligning to TRBD1. CDR1 and CDR2 (germline): SNHLY, FYNNEI. This CDR3 is 15 amino acids long. V lost 5 bases, J lost 0 bases, and 6 bases stayed unmatched. The CDR3 bases are TGTGCCAGCAGTTCACAGGGGAACATGAACACTGAAGCTTTCTTT. As protein: CASSSQGNMNTEAFF.

The chain links TRBV5-1 to TRBJ2-1, with D tentatively TRBD2 (5 bases). The CDR3 extends over 14 amino acids. Deletions cut 0 bases from V and 10 bases from J, with 14 bases between. From germline, CDR1 is SGHRS and CDR2 YFSETQ. This CDR3 reads CASSLVEGLDEQFF. DNA for the CDR3: TGCGCCAGCAGCTTGGTTGAGGGCTTGGACGAGCAGTTCTTC.

This clone occurred a few times. This chain links TRBV5-1 with TRBJ2-5; D possibly matches TRBD1 or TRBD2 (5 bases each). Deletions cut 5 bases from V and 5 bases from J, with 13 bases between. CDR1 is SGHRS, CDR2 YFSETQ, per germline. The CDR3 is 13 amino acids. DNA for the CDR3: TGCGCCAGCAGGCCCTCATGGGGGGAGACCCAGTACTTC. Its protein product is CASRPSWGETQYF. The whole variable domain, filled in from reference TRBV5-1 and TRBJ2-5, reads KAGVTQTPRYLIKTRGQQVTLSCSPISGHRSVSWYQQTPGQGLQFLFEYFSETQRNKGNFPGRFSGRQFSNSRSEMNVSTLELGDSALYLCASRPSWGETQYFGPGTRLLVL.

The V and J genes are TRBV28 and TRBJ2-3, with TRBD1 as a possible D gene (5 bases). The germline V gene encodes CDR1 MDHEN and CDR2 SYDVKM. Trimming cost V 3 bases and J 5 bases, with 18 bases left between them. CDR3 size: 16 residues. The CDR3 DNA follows: TGTGCCAGCAGTTTTCCGGACACCGCAAGGGGAGATACGCAGTATTTT. Protein product: CASSFPDTARGDTQYF.

This clone was detected once. V gene TRBV6-5 combines with J gene TRBJ2-5, with D unresolved. Trimming pared 5 bases from V and 0 bases from J, leaving 13 bases between. This CDR3 is built from 15 residues. Germline V gene lookup returns CDR1 MNHEY and CDR2 SVGAGI. CDR3 in DNA: TGTGCCAGCAGTCCCCAACTGGACCACCAAGAGACCCAGTACTTC. Residues: CASSPQLDHQETQYF.